These 10 T cell receptor beta chains share one sample of origin, sequenced in a study of blood T cell repertoires in COVID-19. TCRdb keeps only in-frame clones here, not all; method: immunoSEQ multiplex PCR. The table lists about 71,000 clones, 90% of them singletons, with about 5.1% in the top ten. Sequencing was done on a sample of peripheral blood. These receptors came from a woman between 18 and 29 years old with acute or convalescent COVID-19.

The genes are TRBV30 and TRBJ2-1, with TRBD2 matching 11 bases. The V gene's germline CDR1 is GTSNPN and CDR2 SVGIG (reference sequence). The CDR3 is made up of 16 amino acids. J lost 4 bases, V lost 0 bases, and 5 bases had no gene match. CDR3 amino acids: CAWSVASGGQYNEQFF. For the CDR3, the DNA is TGTGCCTGGAGTGTAGCTAGCGGGGGGCAATACAATGAGCAGTTCTTC.

With regard to this clone: Germline is not matched at one junction end, which may reflect a read error. The chain employs TRBV5-1 and TRBJ1-4; D not certain. Germline assignment: CDR1 SGHRS and CDR2 YFSETQ. This CDR3 is 17 amino acids long. The CDR3 nucleotides read TGCGCCAGCAGCTTGGGGTCGATGACCGTGGCTAATGAAAAACTATTTTTT. Residues: CASSLGSMTVANEKLFF. Full variable domain (missing parts from reference TRBV5-1 and TRBJ1-4): KAGVTQTPRYLIKTRGQQVTLSCSPISGHRSVSWYQQTPGQGLQFLFEYFSETQRNKGNFPGRFSGRQFSNSRSEMNVSTLELGDSALYLCASSLGSMTVANEKLFFGSGTQLSVL.

The genes are TRBV9 and TRBJ1-2; 8 bases map to TRBD1. This CDR3 comprises 14 residues. CDR1 is SGDLS and CDR2 is YYNGEE in the germline V gene. The V gene end was trimmed by 3 bases and the J gene end by 13 bases; junction bases not matched to a gene: 14. CDR3 region: CASSGQGRMDGGTF. For the CDR3, the DNA is TGTGCCAGCAGCGGACAGGGGAGGATGGACGGCGGCACCTTC.

The chain has TRBV5-5 and TRBJ1-4; D is possibly TRBD1 (5 bases). V shed 4 bases and J shed 7 bases, with 11 bases lying between them. The CDR3 runs to 13 residues. Germline assignment: CDR1 SGHKS and CDR2 YYEKEE (reference sequence). The CDR3: CASSGGVGEKLFF. In DNA, the CDR3 is TGTGCCAGCAGCGGAGGGGTGGGTGAAAAACTGTTTTTT. Full variable domain (outside the CDR3, taken from reference TRBV5-5 and TRBJ1-4): DAGVTQSPTHLIKTRGQQVTLRCSPISGHKSVSWYQQVLGQGPQFIFQYYEKEERGRGNFPDRFSARQFPNYSSELNVNALLLGDSALYLCASSGGVGEKLFFGSGTQLSVL.

This clone was observed a single time. J is TRBJ2-1 and V is TRBV5-6; D may be TRBD2 (5 bases). Germline lookup yields CDR1 SGHDT and CDR2 YYEEEE. The CDR3 runs 14 residues. The ends were cut back, 3 bases at V and 10 bases at J, with 17 bases in the middle. CDR3 residues: CASSYRVSSAEQFF. The CDR3, as DNA: TGTGCCAGCAGCTATCGTGTCAGTAGCGCAGAGCAGTTCTTC. The full variable domain, its missing parts supplied by reference TRBV5-6 and TRBJ2-1, is DAGVTQSPTHLIKTRGQQVTLRCSPKSGHDTVSWYQQALGQGPQFIFQYYEEEERQRGNFPDRFSGHQFPNYSSELNVNALLLGDSALYLCASSYRVSSAEQFFGPGTRLTVL.

The J gene is TRBJ2-1, the V gene TRBV10-2; no clear D. Deletions cut 3 bases from V and 4 bases from J, with 7 bases between. In germline, CDR1 is WSHSY, CDR2 SAAADI. The CDR3 runs 13 residues. The CDR3 nucleotides read TGCGCCAGCAGTGATGACTTTTACAATGAGCAGTTCTTC. Protein sequence: CASSDDFYNEQFF.

With regard to this clone: Other DNA sequences in the same sample also yield this CDR3. The V call is TRBV27, the J call TRBJ2-3; TRBD2 matches 10 bases. V trimming: 4 bases; J trimming: 1 base; junction bases outside the gene matches: 2. The CDR3 consists of 15 residues. The germline gives CDR1 MNHEY, CDR2 SMNVEV (reference sequence). CDR3 DNA: TGTGCCAGCAGTTCTGGGACTAGCGGCACAGATACGCAGTATTTT. Translation gives CASSSGTSGTDTQYF.

The chain combines TRBV3-1 (or the pseudogene TRBV3-2) with TRBJ2-5, with 13 bases that match TRBD2. Germline lookup yields CDR1 LGHDT and CDR2 YNNKEL (reference sequence). The CDR3 is 17 residues long. The V gene end was trimmed by 3 bases and the J gene end by 5 bases; junction bases not matched to a gene: 9. The CDR3 DNA reads TGTGCCAGCAGCCATTCCTCCGGACTAGCGGGGGCGGAGACCCAGTACTTC. It yields the protein CASSHSSGLAGAETQYF.

The chain is built from TRBV5-5 and TRBJ2-7; 8 nucleotides agree with TRBD1. The CDR3 totals 16 residues. Trimming cost V 3 bases and J 1 base; bases outside gene matches: 9. CDR1 and CDR2 from the germline V gene are SGHKS and YYEKEE (reference sequence). The CDR3 here is CASSWGRTGHSYEQYF. CDR3 coding DNA: TGTGCCAGCAGCTGGGGCCGGACAGGGCATTCCTACGAGCAGTACTTC.

This clone was found a few times. V gene TRBV28 combines with J gene TRBJ2-1; tentative D call: TRBD1 (5 bases). The CDR3 totals 13 residues. V was trimmed by 2 bases and J by 5 bases, leaving 7 bases between them. In germline, CDR1 is MDHEN, CDR2 SYDVKM. The CDR3, as DNA: TGTGCCAGCAGTTTAAACAGGAACAATGAGCAGTTCTTC. Amino acid sequence: CASSLNRNNEQFF. Together with reference TRBV28 and TRBJ2-1, the CDR3 gives the full variable domain: DVKVTQSSRYLVKRTGEKVFLECVQDMDHENMFWYRQDPGLGLRLIYFSYDVKMKEKGDIPEGYSVSREKKERFSLILESASTNQTSMYLCASSLNRNNEQFFGPGTRLTVL.